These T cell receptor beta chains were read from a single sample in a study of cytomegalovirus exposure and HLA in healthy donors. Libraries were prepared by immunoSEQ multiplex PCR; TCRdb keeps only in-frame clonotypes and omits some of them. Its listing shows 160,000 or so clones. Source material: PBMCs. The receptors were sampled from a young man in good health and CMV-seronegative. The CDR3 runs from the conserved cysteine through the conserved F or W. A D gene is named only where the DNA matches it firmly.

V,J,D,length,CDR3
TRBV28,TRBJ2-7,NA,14,CASSQSPLSYEQYF
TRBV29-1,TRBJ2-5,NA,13,CSVGSGGGETQYF
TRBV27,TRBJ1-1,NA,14,CASNLAGAMTEAFF
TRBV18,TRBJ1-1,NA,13,CASSPSRDTEAFF
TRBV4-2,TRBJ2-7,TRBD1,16,CASSHIIGTGGLEQYF
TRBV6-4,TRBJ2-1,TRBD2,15,CASSDWTSGYNEQFF
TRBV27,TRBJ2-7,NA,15,CASSPFPGASYEQYF
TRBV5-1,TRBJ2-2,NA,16,CASSLVGGRNTGELFF
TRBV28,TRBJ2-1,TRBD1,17,CASSSPPTGSSYNEQFF
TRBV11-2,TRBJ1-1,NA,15,CASSLQRRENTEAFF
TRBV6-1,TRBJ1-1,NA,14,CASSLEQLNTEAFF
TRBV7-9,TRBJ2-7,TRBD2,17,CASSLAGGTSGNYEQYF
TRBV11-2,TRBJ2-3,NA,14,CASSQYRGSGTQYF
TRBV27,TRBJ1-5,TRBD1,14,CASSSHRGSQPQHF
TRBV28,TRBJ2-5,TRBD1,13,CASRQGARETQYF
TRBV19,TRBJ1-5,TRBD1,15,CASSNRGRGNQPQHF
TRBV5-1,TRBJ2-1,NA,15,CASSLGAEPYNEQFF
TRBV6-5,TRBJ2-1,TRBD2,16,CASSYSGLAAYNEQFF
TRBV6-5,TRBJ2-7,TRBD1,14,CASSYRDRAYEQYF
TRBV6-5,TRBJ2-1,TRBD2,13,CASMTSVYNEQFF
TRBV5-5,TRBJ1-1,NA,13,CASTRARDTEAFF
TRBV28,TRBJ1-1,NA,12,CASRTGFTEAFF
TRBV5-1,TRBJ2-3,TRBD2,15,CASRRTSGTTDTQYF
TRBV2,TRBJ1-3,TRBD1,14,CASRTGEPGNTIYF
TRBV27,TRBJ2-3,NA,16,CASSLWGVGNTDTQYF
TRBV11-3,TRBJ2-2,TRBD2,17,CASSVRLAGDGTGELFF
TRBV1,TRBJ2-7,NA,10,CTSSRYEQYF
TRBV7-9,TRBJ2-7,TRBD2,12,CASRYGGGEQYF
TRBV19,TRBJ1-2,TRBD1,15,CASSRRQGANYGYTF
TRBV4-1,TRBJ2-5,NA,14,CASSRQGQQETQYF
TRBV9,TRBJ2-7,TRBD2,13,CASSVGLAAVQYF
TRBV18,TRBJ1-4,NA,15,CASSPVSGFHEKLFF
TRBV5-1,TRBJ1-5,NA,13,CASSFEGDQPQHF
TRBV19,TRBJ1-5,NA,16,CASSGQTGYGNQPQHF
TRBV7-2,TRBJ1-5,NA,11,CASSLQGTQHF
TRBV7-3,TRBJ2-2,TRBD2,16,CASSLSSGLAGGELFF
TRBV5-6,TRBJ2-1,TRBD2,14,CASSLYTSGNEQFF
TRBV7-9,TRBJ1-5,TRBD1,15,CASSRGTGINQPQHF
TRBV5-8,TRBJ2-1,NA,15,CASSLGRSSYNEQFF
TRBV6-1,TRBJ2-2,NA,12,CASSEAAGELFF
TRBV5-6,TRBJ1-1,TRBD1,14,CASSFRTGSTRAFF
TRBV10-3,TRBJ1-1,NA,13,CAAFDTLNTEAFF
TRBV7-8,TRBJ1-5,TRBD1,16,CASSPGGSIGNQPQHF
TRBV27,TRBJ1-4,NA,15,CASSLFTSGSEKLFF
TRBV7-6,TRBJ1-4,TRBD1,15,CASSPQTGKNEKLFF
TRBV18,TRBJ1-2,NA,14,CASSRDTSQRGYTF
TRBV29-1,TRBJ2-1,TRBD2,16,CSVEPFGAGGYNEQFF
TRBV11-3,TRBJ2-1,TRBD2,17,CASSLVLLAGVVDEQFF
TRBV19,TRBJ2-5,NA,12,CASSRGYETQYF
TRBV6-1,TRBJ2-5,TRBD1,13,CASFGQGQETQYF
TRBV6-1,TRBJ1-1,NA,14,CASSEAWEGTEAFF
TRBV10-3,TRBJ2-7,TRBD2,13,CAIRSSGDYEQYF
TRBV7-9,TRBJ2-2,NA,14,CASSADSYTGELFF
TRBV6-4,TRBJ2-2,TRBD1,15,CASSPQGAQTGELFF
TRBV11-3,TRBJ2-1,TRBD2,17,CASSLKVGSGSGNEQFF
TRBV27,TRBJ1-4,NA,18,CASSLSTEGRIVREKLFF
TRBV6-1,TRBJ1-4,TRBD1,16,CASSDRDRGRIEKLFF
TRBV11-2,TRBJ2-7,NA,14,CASSLAGVVVEQYF
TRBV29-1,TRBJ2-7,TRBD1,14,CSALRGTETYEQYF